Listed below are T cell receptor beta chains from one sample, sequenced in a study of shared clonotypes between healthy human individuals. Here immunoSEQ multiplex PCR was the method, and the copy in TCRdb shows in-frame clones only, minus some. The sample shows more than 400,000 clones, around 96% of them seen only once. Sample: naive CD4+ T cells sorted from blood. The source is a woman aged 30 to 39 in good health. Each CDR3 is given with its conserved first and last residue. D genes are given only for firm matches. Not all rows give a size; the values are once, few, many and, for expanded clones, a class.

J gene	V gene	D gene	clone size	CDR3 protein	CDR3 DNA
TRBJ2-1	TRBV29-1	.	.	CSVTGTVRASSYNEQFF	TGCAGCGTTACCGGGACGGTCCGAGCGAGCTCCTACAATGAGCAGTTCTTC
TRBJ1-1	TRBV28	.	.	CASTPSGFGGGGTEAFF	TGTGCCAGCACCCCAAGTGGGTTCGGGGGTGGAGGCACTGAAGCTTTCTTT
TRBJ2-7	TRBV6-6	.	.	CASSYDRDTYEQYF	TGTGCCAGCAGTTACGATCGGGATACCTACGAGCAGTACTTC
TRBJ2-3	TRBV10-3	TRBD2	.	CAIGTSKGNTDTQYF	TGTGCCATCGGGACTAGTAAGGGGAACACAGATACGCAGTATTTT
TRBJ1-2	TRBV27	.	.	CASSSRSETYYGYTF	TGTGCCAGCAGTTCTCGATCCGAAACATACTATGGCTACACCTTC
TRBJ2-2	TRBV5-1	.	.	CASSGGGGRIGELFF	TGCGCCAGCAGCGGTGGAGGGGGCCGTATCGGGGAGCTGTTTTTT
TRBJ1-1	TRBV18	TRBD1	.	CASSPPGTVMNTEAFF	TGTGCCAGCTCACCTCCCGGGACAGTTATGAACACTGAAGCTTTCTTT
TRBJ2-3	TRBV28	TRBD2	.	CASSSAGTSEDTQYF	TGTGCCAGCAGCTCCGCTGGGACTAGCGAAGATACGCAGTATTTT
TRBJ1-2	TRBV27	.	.	CASSPRTANYGYTF	TGTGCCAGCAGTCCGAGGACAGCGAACTATGGCTACACCTTC
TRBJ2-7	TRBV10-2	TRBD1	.	CAARDRAPYEQYF	TGCGCCGCCCGGGACAGGGCGCCCTACGAGCAGTACTTC
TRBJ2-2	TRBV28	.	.	CASNPRAANTGELFF	TGTGCCAGCAACCCTAGAGCCGCGAACACCGGGGAGCTGTTTTTT
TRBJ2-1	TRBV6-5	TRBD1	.	CASAPGTGRNNEQFF	TGTGCCAGCGCACCCGGGACAGGGCGAAACAATGAGCAGTTCTTC
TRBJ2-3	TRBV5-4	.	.	CASRSTRTGVGTDTQYF	TGTGCCAGCAGGTCTACAAGGACTGGGGTCGGCACAGATACGCAGTATTTT
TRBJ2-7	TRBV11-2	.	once	CASSHGPYEQYF	TGTGCCAGCAGCCACGGGCCTTACGAGCAGTACTTC
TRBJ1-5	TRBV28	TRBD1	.	CASRTNRGSNQPQHF	TGTGCCAGCAGAACGAACAGGGGTAGCAATCAGCCCCAGCATTTT
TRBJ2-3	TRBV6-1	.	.	CASSQTQSTDTQYF	TGTGCCAGCAGTCAGACCCAGAGCACAGATACGCAGTATTTT
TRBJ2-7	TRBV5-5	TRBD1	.	CASSSRQGERGEQYF	TGTGCCAGCAGCTCCCGACAGGGGGAAAGAGGCGAGCAGTACTTC
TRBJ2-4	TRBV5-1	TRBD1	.	CASRDRKNIQYF	TGCGCCAGCCGGGACAGAAAAAACATTCAGTACTTC
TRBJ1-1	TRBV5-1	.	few	CASSLHLENTEAFF	TGCGCCAGCAGCTTACATCTGGAGAACACTGAAGCTTTCTTT
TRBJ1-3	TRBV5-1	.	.	CASSWDPRSRGNTIYF	TGCGCCAGCAGCTGGGACCCCCGAAGCCGTGGAAACACCATATATTTT
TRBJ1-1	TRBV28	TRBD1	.	CASSGDRVGEAFF	TGTGCCAGCAGTGGAGACAGGGTGGGTGAAGCTTTCTTT
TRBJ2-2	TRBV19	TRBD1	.	CASTKTGGFSGELFF	TGTGCCAGTACCAAGACAGGGGGTTTTTCCGGGGAGCTGTTTTTT
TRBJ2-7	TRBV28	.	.	CASSSPTGIYEQYF	TGTGCCAGCAGTTCGCCTACAGGGATATACGAGCAGTACTTC
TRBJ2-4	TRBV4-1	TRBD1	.	CASSQSPGQIAKNIQYF	TGCGCCAGCAGCCAGTCACCGGGACAGATAGCCAAAAACATTCAGTACTTC